Listed here are 30 T cell receptor beta chains from one sample, sequenced in a study of lung T cells in sarcoidosis with Löfgren's syndrome. TCRdb reanalysed the reads using MiXCR and keeps one entry per CDR3 protein. The top ten clones hold 0.65% to 0.9% of a sample with approximately 20,000 distinct CDR3 sequences, 20% to 25% of them seen once. The sample was CD4+ T cells from bronchoalveolar lavage. Receptors were obtained from a human donor with sarcoidosis (Löfgren's syndrome or another form), or a control subject (not recorded which).

This clonotype was recorded a few times. A read error may produce the germline difference seen at one junction end. This chain uses TRBV28 with TRBJ1-2; 8 bases agree with TRBD1. The CDR3 is 13 amino acids. CDR1 and CDR2 (germline): MDHEN, SYDVKM. CDR3 loop: CASRTGGNYGYAF. The DNA for the CDR3 is TGTGCCAGCAGAACAGGGGGGAACTATGGCTACGCCTTC.

As regards this clonotype: A much more abundant neighbour one base away suggests this may be a read error. This chain joins TRBV11-1 and TRBJ2-1; 7 bases match TRBD2. Per germline, CDR1 SGHAT and CDR2 FQDESV (reference sequence). With 2 bases clipped from V and 9 bases from J, the junction kept 13 bases outside the gene matches. This CDR3 spans 16 amino acids. For the CDR3, the DNA is TGTGCCAGCAGCTTAATTTGGCTAGCGGTTGGCAGTGAGCAGTTCTTC. Residues: CASSLIWLAVGSEQFF.

CDR3 sequence reads: CASSEVQGREQYF. CDR3 bases: TGTGCCAGCAGTGAGGTCCAGGGGCGTGAGCAGTACTTC. The chain joins TRBV2 to TRBJ2-7, with D possibly being TRBD1 (6 bases). The CDR3 spans 13 residues. Germline values: CDR1 SNHLY, CDR2 FYNNEI. V lost 3 bases and J lost 7, with 13 bases in between.

This clonotype ranks as medium-sized (0.01 to 0.1%). V usage is TRBV27 and J usage is TRBJ1-1, with D possibly matching TRBD1 (5 bases). Germline V gene sequence: CDR1 MNHEY, CDR2 SMNVEV (reference sequence). The V end was cut by 5 bases, the J end by 3 bases, with 13 bases between. The CDR3 totals 14 residues. The CDR3 bases are TGTGCCAGCAGTCCAGTCCAGGGAGACACTGAAGCTTTCTTT. Translation gives CASSPVQGDTEAFF.

This clonotype was detected a few times. The gene calls are TRBV11-2 and TRBJ2-1; D gene ambiguous. V shed 3 bases and J shed 2 bases, with 5 bases lying between them. Germline CDR1 SGHAT, CDR2 FQNNGV. This CDR3 has 13 amino acids. The CDR3 DNA follows: TGTGCCAGCAGCTTTACCACCTACAATGAGCAGTTCTTC. Translating it yields CASSFTTYNEQFF.

In this sample, this clonotype turned up once. This could be a read error, since a much larger clone is one nucleotide away. The V gene is TRBV4-1, the J gene TRBJ2-7; D may be TRBD2 (5 bases). CDR1 is MGHRA and CDR2 is YSYEKL in the germline V gene. The CDR3 is 15 residues long. The ends were cut back, 1 base at V and 2 bases at J, with 12 bases in the middle. In DNA form, the CDR3 reads TGCGCCAGCAGCCAAGGACCAGCGGCTACCTACGAGCAGTACTTC. Translating gives CASSQGPAATYEQYF.

Ten or more counts support this clonotype. This chain joins TRBV18 and TRBJ1-1; tentatively, D is TRBD1 (5 bases). Trimming removed 2 bases at V and 1 base at J, with 14 bases between. The CDR3 is 16 residues long. Germline V gene lookup returns CDR1 KGHSH and CDR2 LQKENI. This chain's CDR3 is CASSPFYRQQNTEAFF. In DNA, the CDR3 is TGTGCCAGCTCACCATTCTACCGACAGCAGAACACTGAAGCTTTCTTT.

This clonotype was detected ten times or more. This chain connects TRBV14 to TRBJ2-5, with D tentatively TRBD1 or TRBD2 (5 bases each). The CDR3 sequence is 14 residues long. Germline-derived CDR1 and CDR2 are SGHDN and FVKESK. V lost 6 bases, J lost 5 bases, and 16 bases lay in between. The CDR3 protein is CASSRLGVAETQYF. The CDR3 region has the DNA TGTGCCAGCAGTCGTCTGGGGGTAGCGGAGACCCAGTACTTC.

By share of the sample, this clonotype is medium-sized. The CDR3 bases are TGTGCCAGCAGCCTTATAGCGGGAGTGGCCCCTCAAGCGCAGTTCTTC. Translating gives CASSLIAGVAPQAQFF. The chain links TRBV6-1 to TRBJ2-1, with 9 bases fitting TRBD2. The CDR3 spans 16 residues. The germline V gene encodes CDR1 MNHNS and CDR2 SASEGT. The ends lost 6 bases at V and 12 bases at J; junction bases unmatched: 18.

As concerns this clonotype: Compared with germline, one end of the junction differs, possibly owing to a read error. The CDR3, as DNA: TGTACCAGCAGTGGGCAGTGGGGCACTGGAGCTTTCTTT. Its translation: CTSSGQWGTGAFF. The rearrangement joins TRBV25-1 to TRBJ1-1, with D possibly being TRBD1 (5 bases). The CDR3 sequence is 13 residues long. Germline lookup yields CDR1 MGHDK and CDR2 SYGVNS.

J is TRBJ2-5 and V is TRBV5-1; D is possibly TRBD1 (6 bases). The CDR3 extends over 16 amino acids. V was trimmed by 0 bases and J by 0 bases, leaving 12 bases between them. Germline values: CDR1 SGHRS, CDR2 YFSETQ. CDR3 region: CASSLVPDSNQETQYF. CDR3 in DNA: TGCGCCAGCAGCTTGGTACCGGACAGCAACCAAGAGACCCAGTACTTC.

This clonotype has just a few counts. V is TRBV9 and J is TRBJ2-5, with TRBD2 matching 7 bases. In germline, CDR1 is SGDLS, CDR2 YYNGEE. The length of the CDR3 is 14 residues. Trimming at V came to 4 bases and at J to 2 bases, leaving 5 bases not matched to a gene. CDR3 region: CASSPRTSQETQYF. The CDR3 DNA sequence: TGTGCCAGCAGCCCTCGGACTAGTCAAGAGACCCAGTACTTC.

Note on this clonotype: Its ends do not fully match the called genes, so a read error is possible. The chain is built from TRBV19 and TRBJ1-4; D remains ambiguous. This CDR3 has 13 amino acids. Germline V lookup: CDR1 LNHDA, CDR2 SQIVND (reference sequence). The CDR3: CASSIGRNGKLFF. The CDR3 region has the DNA TGTGCCAGTAGTATCGGCAGAAATGGAAAACTGTTTTTT.

This clonotype has more than one count but fewer than ten. The chain recombines TRBV5-6 with TRBJ2-5; TRBD2 is a possible D gene (7 bases). V was shortened by 1 base and J by 4 bases, with 11 bases between the two germline ends. CDR1 is SGHDT, CDR2 YYEEEE, per germline. The CDR3 is 14 amino acids. In DNA form, the CDR3 reads TGTGCCAGCAGCTTGTCGGGGGGCGCAGAGACCCAGTACTTC. Amino acids: CASSLSGGAETQYF.

This clonotype was seen at least ten times. V usage is TRBV7-2 and J usage is TRBJ2-5; 7 bases are a match to TRBD1. Germline-derived CDR1 and CDR2 are SGHTA and FQGNSA. The CDR3 totals 14 residues. V was pared by 5 bases and J by 2 bases, with 5 bases of the junction left unmatched. Written as DNA, the CDR3 is TGTGCCAGCAGCCCAAGGACAGGACAAGAGACCCAGTACTTC. Amino acids: CASSPRTGQETQYF.

This clonotype was detected many times. The J gene is TRBJ1-2, the V gene TRBV28; possible D gene TRBD1, 6 bases. Deletions cut 1 base from V and 5 bases from J, with 8 bases between. The germline gives CDR1 MDHEN, CDR2 SYDVKM. The CDR3 extends over 13 amino acids. This chain's CDR3 is CASSLSGAYGYTF. CDR3 coding DNA: TGTGCCAGCAGTTTATCGGGGGCATATGGCTACACCTTC.

In its sample, this clonotype ranks as medium-sized. The chain links TRBV6-1 to TRBJ2-7; D is undetermined. V dropped 6 bases and J dropped 1 base, with 4 bases sitting between them. CDR1 and CDR2 from the germline V gene are MNHNS and SASEGT. The CDR3 is made up of 11 amino acids. The CDR3 coding sequence is TGTGCCAGCAGACAGTCCTACGAGCAGTACTTC. Amino acid sequence: CASRQSYEQYF.

Worth noting for this clonotype: With a much larger clone just one base away, this may be a read error. This sequence joins TRBV18 and TRBJ2-1; D unresolved. The CDR3 is made up of 13 amino acids. Deletions cut 3 bases from V and 9 bases from J, with 12 bases between. Germline assignment: CDR1 KGHSH and CDR2 LQKENI. This chain's CDR3 is CASSPGPHIEQFF. CDR3 bases: TGTGCCAGCTCACCCGGACCGCACATTGAGCAGTTCTTC.

This clonotype occurred a few times. The chain joins TRBV12-3 or TRBV12-4 to TRBJ1-1, with D perhaps TRBD1 (5 bases). This CDR3 region has 13 residues. The ends were cut back, 3 bases at V and 5 bases at J, with 10 bases in the middle. The CDR3 DNA follows: TGTGCCAGCAGTTTCGGGGGGTGGACTGAAGCTTTCTTT. This sequence encodes CASSFGGWTEAFF.

Comments on this clonotype: A much more abundant neighbour one base away suggests this may be a read error. The chain links TRBV5-1 to TRBJ2-3, with 7 bases matching TRBD2. Looked up from germline, CDR1 is SGHRS and CDR2 is YFSETQ. This CDR3 comprises 13 residues. The CDR3 protein is CASSTGRADTRYF. DNA of the CDR3: TGCGCCAGCAGCACGGGGAGGGCGGATACGCGGTATTTT.

V is TRBV10-3 and J is TRBJ2-3; TRBD2 matches at 13 bases. With 8 bases clipped from V and 7 bases from J, the junction kept 6 bases outside the gene matches. CDR1 and CDR2 (germline): ENHRY, SYGVKD. The CDR3 runs 14 residues. As DNA, the CDR3 is TGTGCCATCGAAGGGACTAGCGGGGTGAATACGCAGTATTTT. This translates into CAIEGTSGVNTQYF.

This clonotype was observed at least ten times. V is TRBV28 and J is TRBJ1-6; 7 bases match TRBD1. Germline loops: CDR1 MDHEN, CDR2 SYDVKM. J gave up 9 bases and V 4 bases, and 9 bases lay outside the gene matches. This CDR3 spans 15 amino acids. The CDR3 spells CASSSGTERVSPLHF. The DNA of the CDR3 is TGTGCCAGCAGTTCAGGGACAGAACGGGTTTCACCCCTCCACTTT.

This clonotype ranks as medium-sized. The chain joins TRBV25-1 to TRBJ1-2; no clear D gene. Trimming stripped 8 bases from V and 0 bases from J, with 16 bases between. The CDR3 covers 15 residues. Germline V gene data show CDR1 as MGHDK and CDR2 as SYGVNS. CDR3 in DNA: TGTGCCAGCCTCAAACCCGGACGGACTAACTATGGCTACACCTTC. This encodes CASLKPGRTNYGYTF.

The chain uses TRBV12-3 or TRBV12-4 and TRBJ2-7; D uncertain. The CDR3 sequence is 15 residues long. Trimming stripped 2 bases from V and 3 bases from J, with 14 bases between. DNA for the CDR3: TGTGCCAGCAGTTTATCATTACGCGGTAGCTACGAGCAGTACTTC. Its protein is CASSLSLRGSYEQYF.

This clonotype was observed at least ten times. This chain connects TRBV19 to TRBJ2-2; 7 bases agree with TRBD1. V gave up 2 bases and J gave up 4 bases; unmatched junction bases: 10. Germline-derived CDR1 and CDR2 are LNHDA and SQIVND (reference sequence). The CDR3 has 17 residues. The CDR3 is CASSIMPATGSTGELFF. DNA for the CDR3: TGTGCCAGTAGTATAATGCCGGCGACAGGGTCCACCGGGGAGCTGTTTTTT. Complete variable domain (other parts from reference TRBV19 and TRBJ2-2): DGGITQSPKYLFRKEGQNVTLSCEQNLNHDAMYWYRQDPGQGLRLIYYSQIVNDFQKGDIAEGYSVSREKKESFPLTVTSAQKNPTAFYLCASSIMPATGSTGELFFGEGSRLTVL.

In the case of this clonotype: A much bigger clone sits one base away, suggesting this may be a read error. The V call is TRBV7-9, the J call TRBJ1-1; D is perhaps TRBD1 (6 bases). Between the trimmed V and J ends, which lost 6 bases and 8 bases, there was a span of 19 bases. This CDR3 has 14 residues. CDR1 and CDR2 from the germline V gene are SEHNR and FQNEAQ (reference sequence). The CDR3 protein is CASRPRGGQPEAFF. CDR3 coding DNA: TGTGCCAGCAGGCCCCGTGGGGGCCAACCAGAAGCTTTCTTT.

Judged by abundance, this clonotype is medium-sized. CDR3 sequence: CASSYTGTGDYEQYF. DNA of the CDR3: TGTGCCAGCAGTTACACCGGGACAGGGGACTACGAGCAGTACTTC. This chain links TRBV6-6 with TRBJ2-7, with 10 bases identical to TRBD1. Trimming took 2 bases from V and 3 from J; bases not matched to a gene: 4. CDR1 and CDR2 (germline): MNHNY, SVGAGI (reference sequence). The CDR3 length is 15 residues.

This clonotype counts as medium-sized. The chain uses TRBV4-1 and TRBJ2-5; D gene unclear. The CDR3 length is 12 residues. V shed 0 bases and J shed 5 bases, with 4 bases lying between them. The germline gives CDR1 MGHRA, CDR2 YSYEKL. This chain's CDR3 is CASSQDFETQYF. CDR3 in DNA: TGCGCCAGCAGCCAAGATTTCGAGACCCAGTACTTC.

This clonotype was detected only a few times. V usage is TRBV11-3 and J usage is TRBJ2-3, with 7 positions matching TRBD1. The J call may be incorrect, as the DNA end agrees better with TRBJ1-5. Germline lookup yields CDR1 SGHNT and CDR2 YENEEA. The CDR3 has 13 amino acids. CDR3 region: CASSAGGVDTQHF. CDR3 coding DNA: TGTGCCAGCAGCGCAGGGGGAGTAGATACGCAGCATTTT.

This clonotype is deemed medium-sized. This chain connects TRBV27 to TRBJ2-5; perhaps TRBD2 as D (6 bases). Germline V gene data show CDR1 as MNHEY and CDR2 as SMNVEV (reference sequence). This CDR3 contains 13 residues. V lost 6 bases, J lost 5 bases, and 13 bases lay in between. CDR3 bases: TGTGCCAGCAGCCTCCGGGGGAGGGAGACCCAGTACTTC. Translating it yields CASSLRGRETQYF.